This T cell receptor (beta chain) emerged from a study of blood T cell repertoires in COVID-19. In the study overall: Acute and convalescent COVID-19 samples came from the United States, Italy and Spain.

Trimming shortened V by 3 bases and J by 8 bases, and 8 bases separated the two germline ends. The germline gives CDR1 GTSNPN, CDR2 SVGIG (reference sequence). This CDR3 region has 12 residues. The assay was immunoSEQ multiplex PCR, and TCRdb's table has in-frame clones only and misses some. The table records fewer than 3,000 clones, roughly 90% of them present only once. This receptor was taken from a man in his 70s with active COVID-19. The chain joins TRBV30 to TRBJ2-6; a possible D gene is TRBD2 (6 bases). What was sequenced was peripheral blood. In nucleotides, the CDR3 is TGTGCCTGGAGGGGGGGAACCAACGTCCTGACTTTC. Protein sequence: CAWRGGTNVLTF. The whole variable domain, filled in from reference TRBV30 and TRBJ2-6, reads SQTIHQWPATLVQPVGSPLSLECTVEGTSNPNLYWYRQAAGRGLQLLFYSVGIGQISSEVPQNLSASRPQDRQFILSSKKLLLSDSGFYLCAWRGGTNVLTFGAGSRLTVL.